This T cell receptor (beta chain) was documented in a study of T-cell memory formation after mild COVID-19. Study observations and caveats: Among clones contracting day 15 to 85, CD4/CD8 was balanced, whereas later expanders leaned CD4+.

In this sample, this clonotype turned up many times. Its antigen remains unknown. With 0 bases removed from V and 4 bases from J, the gap between germline ends came to 9 bases. This CDR3 contains 15 residues. Germline values: CDR1 SGHTA, CDR2 FQGTGA. TCRdb fed the 5' RACE reads into MiXCR, producing one record per CDR3 protein. The top ten clones hold 2% to 3% of a sample with approximately 190,000 distinct CDR3 sequences, approximately 20% of them seen once. Source material: PBMCs or a T cell subset sorted from them (not recorded which). The rearrangement joins TRBV7-3 to TRBJ1-4; D remains unclear. The sequence was obtained from an adult woman who had mild COVID-19 (a few samples of this study predate the infection). Cell type and time point are not known. The CDR3 here is CASSLTKGSNEKLFF. CDR3 nucleotides: TGTGCCAGCAGCTTAACCAAAGGGAGTAATGAAAAACTGTTTTTT.